The rows below give T cell receptor beta chains drawn from one sample of a study of T cells in Graves' hyperthyroidism and ophthalmopathy. TCRdb called the multiplex PCR reads again in MiXCR, with one record for every CDR3 protein. The sample lists about 560,000 distinct CDR3 sequences, roughly a sixth seen once, with 18% in the top ten. Sequenced material: blood. The receptors were sampled from a woman between 18 and 29 years old with Graves' hyperthyroidism. Each CDR3 is given with its conserved first and last residue. A D gene is named only where the DNA matches it firmly. Clone size is stated in some rows and not others, as once, few, many or a class when expanded.

J: TRBJ2-7; D: TRBD2; V: TRBV6-1; size: many; length: 13; DNA: TGTGCCAGCAGGCTTCTAGCGGACTACGAGCAGTACTTC; CDR3: CASRLLADYEQYF
J: TRBJ2-2; D: .; V: TRBV11-3; size: .; length: 20; DNA: TGTGCCAGCAGCTTAAAGTTCTTATTGTGGCGGGCGCGGAAGGCCGGGGAGCTGTTTTTT; CDR3: CASSLKFLLWRARKAGELFF
J: TRBJ1-1; D: .; V: TRBV6-5; size: many; length: 16; DNA: TGTGCCAGCAGTTACTCTATGCACTCTCCTCGAGCTGAAGCTTTCTTT; CDR3: CASSYSMHSPRAEAFF
J: TRBJ2-2; D: .; V: TRBV12-3/TRBV12-4; size: many; length: 16; DNA: TGTGCCAGCAGTACCTCGCACCACGCCAACACCGGGGAGCTGTTTTTT; CDR3: CASSTSHHANTGELFF
J: TRBJ2-5; D: TRBD2; V: TRBV20-1; size: few; length: 14; DNA: TGCAGTGCTAGCGGGGGGGGGCGTAGGGAGACCCAGTACTTC; CDR3: CSASGGGRRETQYF
J: TRBJ1-5; D: TRBD1; V: TRBV9; size: many; length: 15; DNA: TGTGCCAGCAGCCCCACAGGGGGCGCGGATCAGCCCCAGCATTTT; CDR3: CASSPTGGADQPQHF
J: TRBJ1-2; D: .; V: TRBV2; size: many; length: 13; DNA: TGTGCCAGCGGCACGAGGACAGCCTATGGCTACACCTTC; CDR3: CASGTRTAYGYTF
J: TRBJ2-7; D: .; V: TRBV6-1; size: many; length: 12; DNA: TGTGCCAGCAAAGGAGGATCCTACGAGCAGTACTTC; CDR3: CASKGGSYEQYF
J: TRBJ1-6; D: TRBD1; V: TRBV12-3/TRBV12-4; size: many; length: 18; DNA: TGTGCCAGCAGTTTTTCGTCTTTAGGACAGGGACAGGTTTCACCCCTCCACTTT; CDR3: CASSFSSLGQGQVSPLHF
J: TRBJ2-7; D: TRBD1; V: TRBV12-3/TRBV12-4; size: few; length: 15; DNA: TGTGCCAGCAGTTTTGGGACAGGGGGCTTCGACGAGCAGTACTTC; CDR3: CASSFGTGGFDEQYF
J: TRBJ1-2; D: .; V: TRBV12-3/TRBV12-4; size: .; length: 14; DNA: TGTGCCAGCAGTTTAAGAGGCGGATCCTATGGCTACACCTTC; CDR3: CASSLRGGSYGYTF
J: TRBJ1-2; D: .; V: TRBV4-1; size: few; length: 14; DNA: TGCGCCAGCAGTTCGACGGCCGCATCCTATGGCTACACCTTC; CDR3: CASSSTAASYGYTF
J: TRBJ1-5; D: .; V: TRBV5-1; size: .; length: 15; DNA: TGCGCCAGCAGCTTTACAGGGAATAGCAATCAGCCCCAGCATTTT; CDR3: CASSFTGNSNQPQHF
J: TRBJ2-3; D: TRBD2; V: TRBV5-5; size: many; length: 15; DNA: TGTGCCAGCAGCTTCCAGGGAGGGTACACAGATACGCAGTATTTT; CDR3: CASSFQGGYTDTQYF
J: TRBJ2-1; D: TRBD2; V: TRBV20-1; size: many; length: 15; DNA: TGCAGTGCTTCCCGAGCGGGGCTTTCCTACAATGAGCAGTTCTTC; CDR3: CSASRAGLSYNEQFF
J: TRBJ1-5; D: TRBD1; V: TRBV19; size: .; length: 16; DNA: TGTGCCACCGGAAAGAGTCGGGACAGCCCAAATCAGCCCCAGCATTTT; CDR3: CATGKSRDSPNQPQHF
J: TRBJ2-1; D: TRBD2; V: TRBV5-1; size: many; length: 15; DNA: TGCGCCAGCAGCTGGCGGGGGGGCGCCTACAATGAGCAGTTCTTC; CDR3: CASSWRGGAYNEQFF
J: TRBJ1-1; D: .; V: TRBV5-6; size: .; length: 15; DNA: TGTGCCAGCAGCTTGGATCTGGGGGGAAGCGCTGAAGCTTTCTTT; CDR3: CASSLDLGGSAEAFF
J: TRBJ1-1; D: .; V: TRBV3-1; size: many; length: 13; DNA: TGTGCCAGCAGCCAAGCGGGTAGCACTGAAGCTTTCTTT; CDR3: CASSQAGSTEAFF
J: TRBJ2-1; D: TRBD2; V: TRBV11-2; size: .; length: 14; DNA: TGTGCCAGCAGTTCCCTAGCGGGATCCAATGAGCAGTTCTTC; CDR3: CASSSLAGSNEQFF
J: TRBJ1-2; D: TRBD1; V: TRBV28; size: .; length: 13; DNA: TGTGCCAGCCGATCCGGGACAGGGAGTGGCTACACCTTC; CDR3: CASRSGTGSGYTF
J: TRBJ2-7; D: .; V: TRBV27; size: few; length: 16; DNA: TGTGCCAGCAGTCCCCTCACCGGCCAGGGTCTGTACGAGCAGTACTTC; CDR3: CASSPLTGQGLYEQYF